Reported below is one TCR beta chain. The data originate from a study of blood T cell repertoires in COVID-19. For the study at large: COVID-19 samples from acute and convalescent phases originated in the United States, Italy and Spain. T cells, B-cell-depleted T cells, or PBMCs provided the cDNA or gDNA that served as material.

Under the authors' procedure: How many nucleated cells were present was estimated from reference gene primer amplification. Libraries were prepared by immunoSEQ multiplex PCR; TCRdb keeps only in-frame clonotypes and omits some of them. That table supplies the V and J calls and clone size; D and trimming were determined from the DNA. The sample records about 140,000 clones, approximately 83% being singletons. The CDR3 totals 16 residues. Unmatched junction bases numbered 8, after V lost 0 bases and J lost 7 bases. Per germline, CDR1 SGHTA and CDR2 FQGTGA. The clonotype comes from a human donor in a cohort sampled during active COVID-19. V gene TRBV7-3 combines with J gene TRBJ2-3; TRBD2 matches 9 bases. What was sequenced was peripheral blood. For the CDR3, the DNA is TGTGCCAGCAGCTTAACTAGCGGGAGTGACTCAAATACGCAGTATTTT. The encoded protein is CASSLTSGSDSNTQYF.